Listed below are T cell receptor beta chains from one sample, sequenced in a study of T cell changes during pregnancy in multiple sclerosis. Sequenced by immunoSEQ multiplex PCR; TCRdb stores in-frame clones only, minus some. The table shows some 100,000 clones, with about 90% occurring only once. The input for sequencing was peripheral blood, taken in the second trimester of pregnancy. All receptors come from a female donor with multiple sclerosis, enrolled in a pregnancy study. CDR3s include the opening cysteine and the closing phenylalanine or tryptophan. The order of the fields is J gene, clone size, V gene, D gene, CDR3 DNA, CDR3 protein. A D gene is named only where the DNA matches it firmly. The listing skips clone size in some rows; elsewhere it reads once, few, many or a size class.

TRBJ2-1,.,TRBV2,TRBD2,TGTGCCAGCAGTGAGGAGGCGGGAGCAATTAATGAGCAGTTCTTC,CASSEEAGAINEQFF
TRBJ1-2,.,TRBV19,.,TGTGCCAGTAGTGGAGGCAGGACGACTGGCTACACCTTC,CASSGGRTTGYTF
TRBJ2-7,.,TRBV28,.,TGTGCCAGCAGTACAACCTACGAGCAGTACTTC,CASSTTYEQYF
TRBJ2-3,.,TRBV9,.,TGTGCCAGCAGCGTCGGGGGAGATACGCAGTATTTT,CASSVGGDTQYF
TRBJ2-7,.,TRBV19,.,TGTGCCAGTAGTCCCCAAGGCGGGAACATCCCCTACGAGCAGTACTTC,CASSPQGGNIPYEQYF
TRBJ1-6,.,TRBV4-3,.,TGCGCCAGCAGACCGACAGACTCCTATAATTCACCCCTCCACTTT,CASRPTDSYNSPLHF
TRBJ2-5,once,TRBV5-6,.,TGTGCCAGCAGCTCTTTGAAGAGGTGGCCCCAAGAGACCCAGTACTTC,CASSSLKRWPQETQYF
TRBJ1-2,.,TRBV19,TRBD1,TGTGCCAGTAGTATCCGAGACAGGGGCTATGGCTACACCTTC,CASSIRDRGYGYTF
TRBJ2-1,.,TRBV4-2,TRBD2,TGTGCCAGCAGCCAAGAGATCCTAGCGGGACCCTACTACAATGAGCAGTTCTTC,CASSQEILAGPYYNEQFF
TRBJ2-1,.,TRBV9,TRBD1,TGTGCCAGCAGCGGACGACAGGGGCTCTACAATGAGCAGTTCTTC,CASSGRQGLYNEQFF
TRBJ2-7,.,TRBV5-1,.,TGCGCCAGCAGCACCGGGATATTAAACGAGCAGTACTTC,CASSTGILNEQYF
TRBJ2-2,once,TRBV5-4,TRBD1,TGTGCCAGCAGTACCCGGACAGGGACGAATACCGGGGAGCTGTTTTTT,CASSTRTGTNTGELFF
TRBJ2-1,.,TRBV29-1,TRBD1,TGCAGCCACGACGCGGGACAGGCGGCCAATGAGCAGTTCTTC,CSHDAGQAANEQFF
TRBJ1-2,.,TRBV5-4,.,TGTGCCAGCAGCCCGAACGGGATTATAGGCTACACCTTC,CASSPNGIIGYTF
TRBJ2-5,.,TRBV6-5,.,TGTGCCAGCAGTTACAACTTACCCAGGGGTGAGACCCAGTACTTC,CASSYNLPRGETQYF
TRBJ2-7,.,TRBV28,TRBD2,TGTGCCAGCTATTCAGCTAGCGGAGGGTACGAGCAGTACTTC,CASYSASGGYEQYF
TRBJ2-3,.,TRBV7-2,TRBD2,TGTGCCAGCAGCCGGGGGGGCAGTCCTAGCACAGATACGCAGTATTTT,CASSRGGSPSTDTQYF